The 11 T cell receptor beta chains given below trace back to one sample, sequenced in a study of blood T cell repertoires in COVID-19. Profiling relied on immunoSEQ multiplex PCR, and the TCRdb table lists in-frame clones only, not all of them. The table lists 250,000 to 300,000 clones, 88% of them singletons, with around 0.8% in the top ten. The specimen was peripheral blood. These receptors were obtained from a woman in her 30s with acute or convalescent COVID-19.

The CDR3, as DNA: TGTGCCAGCAGCTTAGATTTAACAGGTACTAATCCCTACGAGCAGTACTTC. Encoded protein: CASSLDLTGTNPYEQYF. The V and J genes are TRBV11-3 and TRBJ2-7; possibly TRBD1 for D (5 bases). The CDR3 runs 17 residues. Germline V gene lookup returns CDR1 SGHNT and CDR2 YENEEA. V lost 0 bases, J lost 2 bases, and 17 bases lay in between. The full variable domain, in which reference TRBV11-3 and TRBJ2-7 provide the parts outside the CDR3, is EAGVVQSPRYKIIEKKQPVAFWCNPISGHNTLYWYLQNLGQGPELLIRYENEEAVDDSQLPKDRFSAERLKGVDSTLKIQPAELGDSAVYLCASSLDLTGTNPYEQYFGPGTRLTVT.

V and J are TRBV5-1 and TRBJ2-7, with 7 bases aligning to TRBD2. Germline trimming cut 1 base from V and 4 bases from J; bases unmatched to any gene: 8. The CDR3 spans 15 residues. The V gene's germline CDR1 is SGHRS and CDR2 YFSETQ. CDR3 in DNA: TGCGCCAGCAGCTTGCATCCTAGCGGCCAATACGAGCAGTACTTC. Amino acid sequence: CASSLHPSGQYEQYF.

The CDR3 region is CSVRQGDTIYF. The CDR3 nucleotides read TGCAGCGTTAGACAGGGGGACACCATATATTTT. The chain has TRBV29-1 and TRBJ1-3, with 9 bases identical to TRBD1. Per the germline V gene, CDR1 is SQVTM and CDR2 is ANQGSEA. V was pared by 5 bases and J by 8 bases, with 1 base of the junction left unmatched. The CDR3 is 11 residues long.

V is TRBV24-1 and J is TRBJ1-5; 10 positions match TRBD1. The CDR3 totals 15 residues. Germline CDR1 is KGHDR and CDR2 is SFDVKD. The V and J ends lost 4 bases and 4 bases, in that order; junction bases with no gene match: 3. The CDR3 DNA is TGTGCCACCAGTGACCGGACAGGGGGGAATCAGCCCCAGCATTTT. Residues: CATSDRTGGNQPQHF.

The chain employs TRBV3-1 (or the pseudogene TRBV3-2) and TRBJ2-5; weak D call: TRBD2 (6 bases). The V gene lost 1 base and the J gene lost 5 bases, with 14 bases spanning the gap. The CDR3 is 15 amino acids. Germline V gene lookup returns CDR1 LGHDT and CDR2 YNNKEL (reference sequence). The CDR3 spells CASSQAPPRGETQYF. The DNA for the CDR3 is TGTGCCAGCAGCCAAGCCCCTCCCCGGGGGGAGACCCAGTACTTC.

This chain's CDR3 is CASSQAVLADQETQYF. CDR3 sequence (DNA): TGTGCCAGCAGCCAAGCGGTACTAGCGGACCAAGAGACCCAGTACTTC. V usage is TRBV3-1 (or the pseudogene TRBV3-2) and J usage is TRBJ2-5; TRBD2 agrees at 8 bases. V lost 1 base and J lost 0; bases outside the gene matches: 4. Germline lookup yields CDR1 LGHDT and CDR2 YNNKEL (reference sequence). This CDR3 has 16 residues.

The gene calls are TRBV11-3 and TRBJ1-2; no clear D. V lost 1 base to trimming and J lost 6 bases, with 12 bases between them. CDR1 SGHNT and CDR2 YENEEA come from the germline V gene. CDR3 length: 14 residues. The DNA of the CDR3 is TGTGCCAGCAGCTTAGGTGGGTCGACAAATGGCTACACCTTC. Translating it yields CASSLGGSTNGYTF.

The V and J genes are TRBV5-1 and TRBJ2-5, with TRBD1 identical over 9 bases. The V segment lost 4 bases and the J segment 2 bases; nucleotides outside the gene matches: 6. There are 15 residues in the CDR3. The V gene's germline CDR1 is SGHRS and CDR2 YFSETQ. CDR3 nucleotides: TGCGCCAGCAGCCGGGATGGGACAGGGCAAGAGACCCAGTACTTC. Protein sequence: CASSRDGTGQETQYF.

As regards this clone: The sample carries other DNA sequences with the same CDR3. CDR3 sequence: CASSIRDTQYF. Here the CDR3 DNA reads TGTGCCAGTAGTATCCGTGATACGCAGTATTTT. The rearrangement links TRBV19 to TRBJ2-3; no clear D gene. The CDR3 extends over 11 amino acids. V lost 3 bases to trimming and J lost 6 bases, with 4 bases between them. Germline V gene data show CDR1 as LNHDA and CDR2 as SQIVND (reference sequence).

The gene calls are TRBV19 and TRBJ1-4, with 9 bases that match TRBD1. CDR3 length equals 15 residues. Germline V gives CDR1 LNHDA, CDR2 SQIVND (reference sequence). V lost 6 bases and J lost 5; bases outside the gene matches: 7. CDR3 bases: TGTGCCAGTAGGCTCCCCGGGACAGGGAATGAAAAACTGTTTTTT. It is translated as CASRLPGTGNEKLFF.

In this sample, this clone turned up once. The CDR3 DNA sequence: TGTGCCAGCAGCTTAGCAGGGTCCGGGGGCTCCTACAATGAGCAGTTCTTC. This gives the protein CASSLAGSGGSYNEQFF. The rearrangement uses TRBV7-2 and TRBJ2-1; D possibly corresponds to TRBD2 (6 bases). The CDR3 runs to 17 residues. Germline CDR1 SGHTA, CDR2 FQGNSA. Trimming shortened V by 0 bases and J by 0 bases, and 12 bases separated the two germline ends.